This T cell receptor (beta chain) was documented in a study of blood T cells in healthy people across ages. Germline CDR1 DFQATT, CDR2 SNEGSKA (reference sequence). The germline V and J ends were trimmed by 3 bases and 2 bases, with 9 bases remaining between them. The CDR3 contains 13 residues. On this clonotype itself: Its antigen is unidentified.

Sample-barcoded 5' priming and a J-beta primer mix drove a second PCR of roughly 7 to 11 cycles. Each cDNA molecule, via a template-switch adaptor with 12 random nucleotides, was tagged. TCRdb called the 5' RACE reads again in MiXCR, with one record for every CDR3 protein. The repertoire consists of about 1.4 million distinct CDR3 sequences, with around 59% occurring once and the leading ten covering 6.5% to 8.5%. Notes on the study in general: The lack of PBMC sorting stopped any conclusive naive versus antigen-experienced comparison. Both naive CD4+ cell counts and diversity were greater in long-lived donors than in aged donors. Considered underestimates were the diversity estimates obtained from one million T cells.

The TCR was taken from a man between 18 and 29 years old in good health. Sequenced: blood. This sequence joins TRBV20-1 and TRBJ2-3; D is ambiguous. The CDR3 DNA reads TGCAGTGCTAGTCTTCATGACACAGATACGCAGTATTTT. The encoded protein is CSASLHDTDTQYF.